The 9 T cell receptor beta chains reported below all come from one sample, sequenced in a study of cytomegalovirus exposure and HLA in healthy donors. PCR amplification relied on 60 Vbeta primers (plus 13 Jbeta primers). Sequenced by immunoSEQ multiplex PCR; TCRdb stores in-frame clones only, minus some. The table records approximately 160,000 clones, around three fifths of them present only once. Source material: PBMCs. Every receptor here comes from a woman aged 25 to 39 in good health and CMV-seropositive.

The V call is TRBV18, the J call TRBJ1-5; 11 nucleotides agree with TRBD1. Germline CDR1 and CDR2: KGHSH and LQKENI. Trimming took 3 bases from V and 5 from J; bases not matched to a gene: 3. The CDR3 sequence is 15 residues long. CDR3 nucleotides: TGTGCCAGCTCACCGGGACAGGGGGATCATCAGCCCCAGCATTTT. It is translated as CASSPGQGDHQPQHF.

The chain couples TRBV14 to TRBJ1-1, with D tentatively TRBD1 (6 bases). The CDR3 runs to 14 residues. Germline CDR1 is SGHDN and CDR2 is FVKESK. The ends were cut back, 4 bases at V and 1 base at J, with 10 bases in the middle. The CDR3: CASSPGQRNTEAFF. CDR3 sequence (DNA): TGTGCCAGCAGCCCCGGACAGAGGAACACTGAAGCTTTCTTT.

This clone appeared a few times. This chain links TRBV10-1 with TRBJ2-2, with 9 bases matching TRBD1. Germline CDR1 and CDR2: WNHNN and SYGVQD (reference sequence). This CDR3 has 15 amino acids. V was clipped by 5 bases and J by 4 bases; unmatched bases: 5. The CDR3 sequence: CASSRTGASTGELFF. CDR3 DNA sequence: TGCGCCAGCAGTCGGACAGGGGCCTCCACCGGGGAGCTGTTTTTT.

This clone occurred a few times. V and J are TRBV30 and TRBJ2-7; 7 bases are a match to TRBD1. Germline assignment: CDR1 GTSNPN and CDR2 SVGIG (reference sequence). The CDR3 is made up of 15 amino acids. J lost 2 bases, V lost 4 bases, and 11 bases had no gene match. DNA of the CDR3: TGTGCCTGGAATGAGGGGGCGAACTCCCCCTACGAGCAGTACTTC. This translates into CAWNEGANSPYEQYF.

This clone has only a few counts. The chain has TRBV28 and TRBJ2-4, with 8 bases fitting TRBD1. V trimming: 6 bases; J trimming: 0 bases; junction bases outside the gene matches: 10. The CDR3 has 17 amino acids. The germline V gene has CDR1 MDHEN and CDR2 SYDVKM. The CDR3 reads CASRRDRPTVAKNIQYF. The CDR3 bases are TGTGCCAGCAGACGGGACAGGCCAACCGTAGCCAAAAACATTCAGTACTTC.

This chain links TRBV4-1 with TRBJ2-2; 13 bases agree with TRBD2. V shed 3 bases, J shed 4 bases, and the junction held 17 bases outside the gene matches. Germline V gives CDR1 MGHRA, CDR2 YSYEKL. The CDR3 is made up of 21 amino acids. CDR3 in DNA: TGCGCCAGCAGCCACCCCTGGGCCGCACTAGCGGGGGGGCGGGGCACCGGGGAGCTGTTTTTT. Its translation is CASSHPWAALAGGRGTGELFF.

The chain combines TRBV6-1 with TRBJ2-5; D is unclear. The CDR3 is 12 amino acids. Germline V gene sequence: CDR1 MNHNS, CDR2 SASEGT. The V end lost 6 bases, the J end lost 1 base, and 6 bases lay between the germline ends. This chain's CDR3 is CASRRSQETQYF. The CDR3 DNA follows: TGTGCCAGCAGACGGTCCCAAGAGACCCAGTACTTC.

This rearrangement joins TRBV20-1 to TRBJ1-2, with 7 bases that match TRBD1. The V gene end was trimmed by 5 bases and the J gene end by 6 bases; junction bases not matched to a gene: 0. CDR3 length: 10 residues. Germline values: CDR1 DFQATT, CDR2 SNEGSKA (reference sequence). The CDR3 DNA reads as TGCAGTGCTGACAGGGATGGCTACACCTTC. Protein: CSADRDGYTF.

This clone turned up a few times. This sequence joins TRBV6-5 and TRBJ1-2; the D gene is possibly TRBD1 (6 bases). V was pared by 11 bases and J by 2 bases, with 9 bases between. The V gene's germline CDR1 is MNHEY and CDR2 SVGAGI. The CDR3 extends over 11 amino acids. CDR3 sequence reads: CAAGVNYGYTF. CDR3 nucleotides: TGTGCCGCAGGGGTAAACTATGGCTACACCTTC.